The rows below give T cell receptor beta chains drawn from one sample of a study of T cell changes during pregnancy in multiple sclerosis. Generated by immunoSEQ multiplex PCR, the TCRdb table keeps only in-frame clones and is missing some. This sample has around 56,000 clones; approximately 86% occur once, and the top ten carry about 0.4%. Sequencing used CD4+ T cells from peripheral blood mononuclear cells, obtained in the third trimester of pregnancy. The receptors originated from a female donor with multiple sclerosis, enrolled in a pregnancy study. Each CDR3 is given with its conserved first and last residue. The D gene is left open where the match is weak. The size entry is marked missing in some rows and otherwise reads once, few, many or a size class.

D gene,V gene,J gene,clone size,CDR3 DNA,CDR3 protein
TRBD1,TRBV4-2,TRBJ2-1,NA,TGTGCCAGCAGCCAAGTATGGCAGGCAGGCGAGGGGGCGCGGGATGAGCAGTTCTTC,CASSQVWQAGEGARDEQFF
TRBD1,TRBV5-1,TRBJ2-7,NA,TGCGCCAGCAGCGGACAGGGCTACGAGCAGTACTTC,CASSGQGYEQYF
TRBD1,TRBV25-1,TRBJ2-5,NA,TGTGCCAGCAGGGGGACAGGATCCCAAGAGACCCAGTACTTC,CASRGTGSQETQYF
NA,TRBV5-4,TRBJ1-3,NA,TGTGCCAGCAGCTTGGGAGGAGACTCTGGAAACACCATATATTTT,CASSLGGDSGNTIYF
TRBD1,TRBV27,TRBJ1-1,NA,TGTGCCAGCAGACCGACAGGGGGCACTGAAGCTTTCTTT,CASRPTGGTEAFF
TRBD1,TRBV11-2,TRBJ1-1,once,TGTGCCAGCAGCTTAGGGGGACAGGGGTCGACTGAAGCTTTCTTT,CASSLGGQGSTEAFF
NA,TRBV11-2,TRBJ1-2,NA,TGTGCCAGCAGCTCCGGGACATCGAATGGCTACACCTTC,CASSSGTSNGYTF
TRBD2,TRBV5-1,TRBJ2-5,NA,TGCGCCAGCAGCTTGTTTAGCGGGGAGCAAGAGACCCAGTACTTC,CASSLFSGEQETQYF
NA,TRBV28,TRBJ1-1,few,TGTGCCAGCAGTCCCCCCCAGAACACTGAAGCTTTCTTT,CASSPPQNTEAFF
NA,TRBV18,TRBJ2-2,NA,TGTGCCAGCTCACCCAGGGGCACGGACACCGGGGAGCTGTTTTTT,CASSPRGTDTGELFF
TRBD2,TRBV30,TRBJ2-1,NA,TGTGCCTGGAAGGCTAGCGGGGCGGAGCAGTTCTTC,CAWKASGAEQFF
NA,TRBV12-1,TRBJ2-7,NA,TGTGCCAGCAGCTCCGGGAGGGCGGGGCGACCCATACCCTACGAGCAGTACTTC,CASSSGRAGRPIPYEQYF
TRBD1,TRBV6-5,TRBJ1-2,NA,TGTGCCAGCAGTTACTCGGCCGGGACAGGGGGTCTTGGCTACACCTTC,CASSYSAGTGGLGYTF
NA,TRBV30,TRBJ2-7,NA,TGTGCCTGGAGTCCCCATTCCTACGAGCAGTACTTC,CAWSPHSYEQYF
TRBD1,TRBV7-6,TRBJ1-1,NA,TGTGCCAGCAGCCAGCAGGGACAGGGGACCACTGAAGCTTTCTTT,CASSQQGQGTTEAFF
TRBD2,TRBV7-2,TRBJ2-5,NA,TGTGCCAGCAGCAAAACTAGCGGGGGGTTAGGGTGGGAGACCCAGTACTTC,CASSKTSGGLGWETQYF
TRBD2,TRBV7-2,TRBJ2-1,NA,TGTGCCAGCAGCTTATGGGGGGGGAGCTCCTACAATGAGCAGTTCTTC,CASSLWGGSSYNEQFF